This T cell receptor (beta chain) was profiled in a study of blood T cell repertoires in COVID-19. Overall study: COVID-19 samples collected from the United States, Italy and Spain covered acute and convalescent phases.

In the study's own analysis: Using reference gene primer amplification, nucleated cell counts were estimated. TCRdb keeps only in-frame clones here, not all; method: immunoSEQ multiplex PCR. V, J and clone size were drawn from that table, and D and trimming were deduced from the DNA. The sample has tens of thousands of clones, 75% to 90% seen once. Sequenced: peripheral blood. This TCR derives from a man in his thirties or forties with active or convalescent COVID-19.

The CDR3 DNA follows: TGTGCCAGCAGCCAGGGGACTAGGTCCACAGATACGCAGTATTTT. As protein: CASSQGTRSTDTQYF. V and J are TRBV7-9 and TRBJ2-3; 8 nucleotides align to TRBD2. The CDR3 runs 15 residues. After removal of 5 bases from V and 2 bases from J, the junction contained 6 bases not matched to a gene. The V gene's germline CDR1 is SEHNR and CDR2 FQNEAQ (reference sequence).